The 26 T cell receptor beta chains in this list originate from one sample, sequenced in a study of beta chain features in type 1 diabetes. Sequencing targeted expressed TCRB transcripts, as all isolated RNA had been reverse transcribed. Clones were read by immunoSEQ multiplex PCR, and TCRdb kept only the in-frame ones, dropping some. The sample includes fewer than 350,000 clones, 20% seen only once; the top ten take 0.044%. Sequenced: naive CD4+ T cells from blood. The receptors originated from a woman aged 18-29 years in good health.

The chain joins TRBV25-1 to TRBJ2-3, with 7 bases lining up with TRBD1. CDR3 length: 14 residues. The V gene's germline CDR1 is MGHDK and CDR2 SYGVNS. Trimming at V came to 3 bases and at J to 2 bases, leaving 2 bases not matched to a gene. The CDR3 DNA follows: TGTGCCAGCAGTGAGACAGGGATCACAGATACGCAGTATTTT. This codes for CASSETGITDTQYF.

V usage is TRBV21-1 and J usage is TRBJ1-2; the D call TRBD1 from the table was never checked on the DNA. TRBV21-1 is tagged as a pseudogene. This CDR3 is built from 14 residues. CDR3 region: CASSKVGVDYGYTF. The CDR3 DNA reads TGTGCCAGCAGCAAAGTGGGCGTGGACTATGGCTACACCTTC.

This clone was seen a handful of times. This chain uses TRBV29-1 with TRBJ2-1, with TRBD2 identical over 7 bases. The V and J ends lost 3 bases and 6 bases, in that order; junction bases with no gene match: 5. Per the germline V gene, CDR1 is SQVTM and CDR2 is ANQGSEA. This CDR3 comprises 13 residues. The CDR3 DNA sequence: TGCAGCGTTGATAGGCAGCGGGGCAATGAGCAGTTCTTC. Its translation: CSVDRQRGNEQFF.

In this sample, this clone turned up a few times. The chain couples TRBV6-5 to TRBJ1-2, with D perhaps TRBD1 (5 bases). The CDR3 is 13 amino acids. Germline V gene data show CDR1 as MNHEY and CDR2 as SVGAGI. Trimming left V 2 bases short and J 5 bases short, with 9 bases between. The DNA for the CDR3 is TGTGCCAGCAGTTACGGACACGCTTATGGCTACACCTTC. Amino acids: CASSYGHAYGYTF.

This chain uses TRBV2 with TRBJ1-1; the D is unclear. This CDR3 has 12 amino acids. Germline lookup yields CDR1 SNHLY and CDR2 FYNNEI. V lost 7 bases, J lost 4 bases, and 10 bases lay in between. The CDR3: CASKSQFTEAFF. In DNA form, the CDR3 reads TGTGCCAGCAAGTCCCAGTTCACTGAAGCTTTCTTT.

The chain employs TRBV5-4 and TRBJ2-7; 10 bases match TRBD2. The germline CDR1 and CDR2 sequences are SGHNT and YYREEE (reference sequence). Germline trimming cut 1 base from V and 4 bases from J; bases unmatched to any gene: 2. CDR3 length: 14 amino acids. This chain's CDR3 is CASSLQREGYEQYF. For the CDR3, the DNA is TGTGCCAGCAGCTTGCAGCGGGAGGGGTACGAGCAGTACTTC.

This clone came up a few times. The genes are TRBV4-1 and TRBJ2-7, with D possibly matching TRBD2 (5 bases). V dropped 4 bases and J dropped 7 bases, with 17 bases sitting between them. The CDR3 contains 14 residues. Germline V gene sequence: CDR1 MGHRA, CDR2 YSYEKL. CDR3 sequence (DNA): TGCGCCAGCAGCCCTGGCCCTGAGGGTAGGGAGCAGTACTTC. It yields the protein CASSPGPEGREQYF.

J is TRBJ2-5 and V is TRBV11-2, with D unresolved. Germline V gene lookup returns CDR1 SGHAT and CDR2 FQNNGV. The CDR3 has 15 amino acids. The V gene lost 1 base and the J gene lost 0 bases, with 9 bases spanning the gap. The CDR3 is CASSLGGTHQETQYF. The CDR3, as DNA: TGTGCCAGCAGCTTAGGAGGCACCCACCAAGAGACCCAGTACTTC. Filled out from reference TRBV11-2 and TRBJ2-5, the complete variable domain reads EAGVAQSPRYKIIEKRQSVAFWCNPISGHATLYWYQQILGQGPKLLIQFQNNGVVDDSQLPKDRFSAERLKGVDSTLKIQPAKLEDSAVYLCASSLGGTHQETQYFGPGTRLLVL.

This clone was picked up a small number of times. CDR3 protein: CASSLGAGGRYEQYF. The CDR3 DNA is TGCGCCAGCAGCTTGGGAGCGGGAGGGCGGTACGAGCAGTACTTC. The chain carries TRBV5-1 and TRBJ2-7; 10 bases match TRBD2. Looked up from germline, CDR1 is SGHRS and CDR2 is YFSETQ. J gave up 4 bases and V 0 bases, and 4 bases lay outside the gene matches. CDR3 size: 15 residues. Full variable domain (rest looked up from reference TRBV5-1 and TRBJ2-7): KAGVTQTPRYLIKTRGQQVTLSCSPISGHRSVSWYQQTPGQGLQFLFEYFSETQRNKGNFPGRFSGRQFSNSRSEMNVSTLELGDSALYLCASSLGAGGRYEQYFGPGTRLTVT.

The gene calls are TRBV29-1 and TRBJ1-1; D possibly corresponds to TRBD1 (5 bases). With 2 bases removed from V and 9 bases from J, the gap between germline ends came to 16 bases. CDR1 is SQVTM, CDR2 ANQGSEA, per germline. The CDR3 extends over 13 amino acids. The CDR3 DNA follows: TGCAGCGTTGAACAGGGAGTGCGGACTAAAGCTTTCTTT. Protein: CSVEQGVRTKAFF.

V gene TRBV7-3 combines with J gene TRBJ2-3; 10 positions agree with TRBD2. This CDR3 comprises 13 residues. The V gene's germline CDR1 is SGHTA and CDR2 FQGTGA. The junction had 0 bases not matched to a gene; V was cut back by 5 bases and J by 4 bases. The CDR3 protein is CASSTSGADTQYF. The DNA for the CDR3 is TGTGCCAGCAGCACTAGCGGGGCAGATACGCAGTATTTT.

The sample holds a few counts of this clone. This chain connects TRBV15 to TRBJ2-6, with 7 bases that match TRBD1. J gave up 0 bases and V 1 base, and 6 bases lay outside the gene matches. This CDR3 has 18 residues. Germline V lookup: CDR1 LNHNV, CDR2 YYDKDF (reference sequence). Here the CDR3 DNA reads TGTGCCACCAGCAGAGGTAGACAGGGTACCTCTGGGGCCAACGTCCTGACTTTC. Translated, it gives CATSRGRQGTSGANVLTF.

The V gene is TRBV7-6, the J gene TRBJ2-7; D is possibly TRBD1 (6 bases). The CDR3 extends over 13 amino acids. V was pared by 5 bases and J by 3 bases, with 11 bases between. Germline V gives CDR1 SGHVS, CDR2 FNYEAQ. CDR3 amino acids: CASSPGQNYEQYF. The CDR3 region has the DNA TGTGCCAGCAGCCCCGGACAGAACTACGAGCAGTACTTC.

This rearrangement joins TRBV9 to TRBJ2-1, with 8 nucleotides matching TRBD2. CDR1 and CDR2 from the germline V gene are SGDLS and YYNGEE. The CDR3 covers 15 residues. The V gene end was trimmed by 3 bases and the J gene end by 5 bases; junction bases not matched to a gene: 7. CDR3 protein: CASSAQPTSDNEQFF. CDR3 sequence (DNA): TGTGCCAGCAGCGCACAACCGACTAGCGACAATGAGCAGTTCTTC.

This clone was picked up a small number of times. Other DNA sequences in this sample translate to the same CDR3. The chain combines TRBV7-9 with TRBJ2-7; possible D gene TRBD1, 6 bases. The V gene's germline CDR1 is SEHNR and CDR2 FQNEAQ (reference sequence). The CDR3 runs to 15 residues. V was shortened by 1 base and J by 1 base, with 11 bases between the two germline ends. CDR3 DNA: TGTGCCAGCAGCTTAGGGCAGGGGCTATCCTACGAGCAGTACTTC. Encoded protein: CASSLGQGLSYEQYF.

This clone was seen more than once but under ten times. The CDR3 loop is CATKRAGRDTGELFF. CDR3 in DNA: TGTGCCACCAAGAGAGCGGGACGGGACACCGGGGAGCTGTTTTTT. This chain joins TRBV11-2 and TRBJ2-2; 7 nucleotides line up with TRBD2. In germline, CDR1 is SGHAT, CDR2 FQNNGV. V was pared by 10 bases and J by 3 bases, with 11 bases of the junction left unmatched. The CDR3 totals 15 residues.

This clone came up a few times. The V call is TRBV4-2, the J call TRBJ1-1, with 10 bases fitting TRBD1. The length of the CDR3 is 13 residues. Germline V gives CDR1 LGHNA, CDR2 YNFKEQ. V was pared by 1 base and J by 7 bases, with 0 bases of the junction left unmatched. The CDR3 loop is CASSQGTGGEAFF. In DNA form, the CDR3 reads TGTGCCAGCAGCCAAGGGACAGGGGGTGAAGCTTTCTTT.

The chain carries TRBV4-2 and TRBJ1-1; D is unclear. This CDR3 is 15 amino acids long. V gave up 2 bases and J gave up 0 bases, with 10 bases separating them. Germline V gives CDR1 LGHNA, CDR2 YNFKEQ. In DNA, the CDR3 is TGTGCCAGCAGCCAATCTGCACTCATGAACACTGAAGCTTTCTTT. This sequence encodes CASSQSALMNTEAFF.

CDR3 bases: TGTGCCAGCAGCTTGTATTGGACTAGCAATGAGCAGTTCTTC. Its translation: CASSLYWTSNEQFF. The J gene is TRBJ2-1, the V gene TRBV7-2; TRBD2 agrees at 7 bases. The V and J ends lost 3 bases and 6 bases, in that order; junction bases with no gene match: 5. Germline assignment: CDR1 SGHTA and CDR2 FQGNSA. The CDR3 is 14 amino acids. The whole variable domain, remainder taken from reference TRBV7-2 and TRBJ2-1, is GAGVSQSPSNKVTEKGKDVELRCDPISGHTALYWYRQSLGQGLEFLIYFQGNSAPDKSGLPSDRFSAERTGGSVSTLTIQRTQQEDSAVYLCASSLYWTSNEQFFGPGTRLTVL.

This clone occurred once. V usage is TRBV5-1 and J usage is TRBJ2-7; TRBD1 matches 7 bases. The germline V gene has CDR1 SGHRS and CDR2 YFSETQ. This CDR3 is 14 amino acids long. The V and J ends lost 1 base and 6 bases, in that order; junction bases with no gene match: 7. CDR3 in DNA: TGCGCCAGCAGCTTGACAGGGGTAACGGCCGAGCAGTACTTC. It yields the protein CASSLTGVTAEQYF.

A few counts support this clone. The chain recombines TRBV7-9 with TRBJ2-3; a possible D gene is TRBD2 (5 bases). Trimming took 0 bases from V and 3 from J, leaving 13 bases between them. Looked up from germline, CDR1 is SEHNR and CDR2 is FQNEAQ (reference sequence). This CDR3 is built from 16 residues. In DNA, the CDR3 is TGTGCCAGCAGCTTAGCCAGAAATAGCGTAACAGATACGCAGTATTTT. The encoded protein is CASSLARNSVTDTQYF. The entire variable domain, with the rest obtained from reference TRBV7-9 and TRBJ2-3, is as follows: DTGVSQNPRHKITKRGQNVTFRCDPISEHNRLYWYRQTLGQGPEFLTYFQNEAQLEKSRLLSDRFSAERPKGSFSTLEIQRTEQGDSAMYLCASSLARNSVTDTQYFGPGTRLTVL.

The sample holds a few counts of this clone. The V and J genes are TRBV18 and TRBJ1-5; D call uncertain. This CDR3 spans 15 amino acids. Germline V lookup: CDR1 KGHSH, CDR2 LQKENI. V was shortened by 2 bases and J by 7 bases, with 15 bases between the two germline ends. Here the CDR3 reads CASSPSGDPGQPQHF. In DNA, the CDR3 is TGTGCCAGCTCACCATCGGGAGACCCGGGGCAGCCCCAGCATTTT. The variable domain in full, completed from reference TRBV18 and TRBJ1-5, reads NAGVMQNPRHLVRRRGQEARLRCSPMKGHSHVYWYRQLPEEGLKFMVYLQKENIIDESGMPKERFSAEFPKEGPSILRIQQVVRGDSAAYFCASSPSGDPGQPQHFGDGTRLSIL.

J is TRBJ1-1 and V is TRBV2; D gene unclear. The germline CDR1 and CDR2 sequences are SNHLY and FYNNEI. V was cut by 10 bases and J by 4 bases, with 19 bases left in between. The CDR3 extends over 14 amino acids. Here the CDR3 DNA reads TGTGCCAACCTACGAGGGCAAGGTAGCACTGAAGCTTTCTTT. Its translation: CANLRGQGSTEAFF.

The chain recombines TRBV7-2 with TRBJ2-5; 11 bases are shared with TRBD2. V trimming: 6 bases; J trimming: 5 bases; junction bases outside the gene matches: 2. This CDR3 is 13 amino acids long. Germline CDR1 and CDR2: SGHTA and FQGNSA. The CDR3 nucleotides read TGTGCCAGCAGGTCTAGCGGGGGGGAGACCCAGTACTTC. It codes for CASRSSGGETQYF.

Here the CDR3 DNA reads TGTGCCAGCAGCTCCGGGACTAGCGGGGAGAATGAGCAGTTCTTC. Translated, it gives CASSSGTSGENEQFF. The chain uses TRBV4-2 and TRBJ2-1, with 13 bases identical to TRBD2. Germline V gives CDR1 LGHNA, CDR2 YNFKEQ. Germline trimming cut 5 bases from V and 7 bases from J; bases unmatched to any gene: 5. CDR3 size: 15 residues.

This clone has only a few counts. This chain connects TRBV11-3 to TRBJ2-3; D possibly corresponds to TRBD2 (6 bases). This CDR3 contains 13 residues. The ends were cut back, 1 base at V and 6 bases at J, with 8 bases in the middle. Per the germline V gene, CDR1 is SGHNT and CDR2 is YENEEA. The CDR3 sequence: CASSLGTMDTQYF. In DNA, the CDR3 is TGTGCCAGCAGCTTAGGGACTATGGATACGCAGTATTTT.